The 13 T cell receptor beta chains below come from one sample, sequenced in a study of blood T cell repertoires in COVID-19. TCRdb's copy holds only in-frame clones and misses some; the assay was immunoSEQ multiplex PCR. Found here are over 150,000 clones, nearly 80% of them singletons; the top ten hold roughly 1.5%. The source material was peripheral blood. The receptors stem from a man at least 80 years old with acute or convalescent COVID-19.

This clone appeared a few times. The V gene is TRBV18, the J gene TRBJ1-6; no reliable D call. V was clipped by 1 base and J by 7 bases, with 11 bases between them. The germline gives CDR1 KGHSH, CDR2 LQKENI. CDR3 length equals 15 residues. CDR3 nucleotide sequence: TGTGCCAGCTCACCACAATCGACTGCAAATTCACCCCTCCACTTT. The encoded protein is CASSPQSTANSPLHF.

This clone has just a few counts. The V gene is TRBV10-1, the J gene TRBJ1-2; a possible D gene is TRBD1 (6 bases). Trimming removed 4 bases at V and 6 bases at J, with 12 bases between. Germline V gene data show CDR1 as WNHNN and CDR2 as SYGVQD (reference sequence). CDR3 size: 13 residues. The CDR3 here is CASSVEQGHGYTF. In nucleotides, the CDR3 is TGCGCCAGCAGTGTTGAACAGGGCCATGGCTACACCTTC.

The J gene is TRBJ1-4, the V gene TRBV4-2, with unresolved D. Germline loops: CDR1 LGHNA, CDR2 YNFKEQ. Deletions cut 1 base from V and 5 bases from J, with 20 bases between. The CDR3 consists of 18 residues. The CDR3 DNA reads as TGTGCCAGCAGCCAAGCCCCTTGGAGGATGGCGGGGAATGAAAAACTGTTTTTT. Translating it yields CASSQAPWRMAGNEKLFF.

V and J are TRBV6-5 and TRBJ1-3; D uncertain. Trimming shortened V by 7 bases and J by 2 bases, and 6 bases separated the two germline ends. CDR1 and CDR2 from the germline V gene are MNHEY and SVGAGI. The CDR3 has 12 amino acids. The CDR3 coding sequence is TGTGCCAGCACCTCCCCTGGAAACACCATATATTTT. Translation: CASTSPGNTIYF.

This rearrangement joins TRBV19 to TRBJ1-6; D is undetermined. The CDR3 is 14 amino acids. In germline, CDR1 is LNHDA, CDR2 SQIVND (reference sequence). Trimming stripped 3 bases from V and 7 bases from J, with 10 bases between. The CDR3 sequence: CASSMMGENSPLHF. The CDR3 DNA follows: TGTGCCAGTAGTATGATGGGAGAAAATTCACCCCTCCACTTT.

The chain carries TRBV5-1 and TRBJ2-5; TRBD1 agrees at 12 bases. V gave up 0 bases and J gave up 13 bases; unmatched junction bases: 10. The CDR3 spans 15 residues. Germline-derived CDR1 and CDR2 are SGHRS and YFSETQ. The CDR3 sequence: CASSLGDRGPQGWYF. CDR3 sequence (DNA): TGCGCCAGCAGCTTGGGGGACAGGGGGCCCCAAGGTTGGTACTTC.

This clone has more than one count but fewer than ten. The chain employs TRBV4-2 and TRBJ1-1, with 7 nucleotides matching TRBD1. Per the germline V gene, CDR1 is LGHNA and CDR2 is YNFKEQ. The CDR3 has 19 residues. V was clipped by 2 bases and J by 1 base; unmatched bases: 16. This CDR3 reads CASSQPDGDRGRPNTEAFF. CDR3 DNA sequence: TGTGCCAGCAGCCAACCCGATGGGGACAGAGGTCGCCCGAACACTGAAGCTTTCTTT.

The chain uses TRBV6-1 and TRBJ1-2, with D unresolved. Germline V gene data show CDR1 as MNHNS and CDR2 as SASEGT. The CDR3 spans 15 residues. Trimming cost V 2 bases and J 1 base, with 11 bases left between them. The CDR3 sequence: CASSERGRNNYGYTF. The CDR3 coding sequence is TGTGCCAGCAGTGAACGAGGGAGGAATAACTATGGCTACACCTTC.

This chain connects TRBV6-5 to TRBJ2-7; TRBD1 aligns across 8 bases. The V and J ends lost 2 bases and 1 base, in that order; junction bases with no gene match: 1. Germline V CDR1 and CDR2: MNHEY, SVGAGI. The CDR3 length is 14 residues. The DNA for the CDR3 is TGTGCCAGCAGTTACGACAGGGGATCCTACGAGCAGTACTTC. This translates into CASSYDRGSYEQYF.

This clone was seen a single time. This chain links TRBV10-3 with TRBJ1-1, with D possibly matching TRBD1 (5 bases). This CDR3 region has 15 residues. Deletions cut 0 bases from V and 5 bases from J, with 13 bases between. Germline V CDR1 and CDR2: ENHRY, SYGVKD. CDR3: CAISESFDRETEAFF. In DNA, the CDR3 is TGTGCCATCAGTGAGTCATTTGACAGAGAGACTGAAGCTTTCTTT.

This chain uses TRBV12-3 or TRBV12-4 with TRBJ1-2; possibly TRBD1 for D (6 bases). The germline V and J ends were trimmed by 8 bases and 4 bases, with 14 bases remaining between them. This CDR3 comprises 13 residues. Written as DNA, the CDR3 is TGTGCCAGCGCCAGGGGTTCAGGCTATGGCTACACCTTC. Translation gives CASARGSGYGYTF.

This clone has a single count. The V call is TRBV3-1 (or the pseudogene TRBV3-2), the J call TRBJ2-6, with 10 bases that match TRBD1. The V gene end was trimmed by 4 bases and the J gene end by 0 bases; junction bases not matched to a gene: 9. CDR3 size: 19 residues. The V gene's germline CDR1 is LGHDT and CDR2 YNNKEL (reference sequence). CDR3 loop: CASSLLGGTGASGANVLTF. DNA for the CDR3: TGTGCCAGCAGCCTCTTAGGCGGGACAGGGGCCTCTGGGGCCAACGTCCTGACTTTC.

V is TRBV5-1 and J is TRBJ1-2; 7 bases fit TRBD1. The CDR3 runs to 13 residues. The V segment lost 7 bases and the J segment 8 bases; nucleotides outside the gene matches: 11. Per the germline V gene, CDR1 is SGHRS and CDR2 is YFSETQ. CDR3 protein: CASREPGGSGYTF. DNA for the CDR3: TGCGCCAGCCGCGAACCAGGGGGTTCGGGCTACACCTTC.